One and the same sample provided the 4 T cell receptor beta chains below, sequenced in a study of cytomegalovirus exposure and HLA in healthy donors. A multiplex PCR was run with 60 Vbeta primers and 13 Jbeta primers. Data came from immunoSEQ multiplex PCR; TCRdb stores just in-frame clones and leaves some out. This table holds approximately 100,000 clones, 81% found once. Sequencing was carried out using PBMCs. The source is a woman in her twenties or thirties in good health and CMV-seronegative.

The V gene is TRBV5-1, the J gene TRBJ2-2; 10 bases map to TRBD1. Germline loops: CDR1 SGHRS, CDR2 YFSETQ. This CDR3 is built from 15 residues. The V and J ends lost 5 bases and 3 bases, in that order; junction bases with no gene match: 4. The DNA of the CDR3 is TGCGCCAGCAGGACCGGGACAGGGGACACCGGGGAGCTGTTTTTT. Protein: CASRTGTGDTGELFF.

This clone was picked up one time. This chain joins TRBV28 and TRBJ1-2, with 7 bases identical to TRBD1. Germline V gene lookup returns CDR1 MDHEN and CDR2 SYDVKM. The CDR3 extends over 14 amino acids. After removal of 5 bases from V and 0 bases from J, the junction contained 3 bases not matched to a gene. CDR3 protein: CASSQTGPNYGYTF. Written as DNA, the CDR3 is TGTGCCAGCAGTCAGACAGGGCCTAACTATGGCTACACCTTC.

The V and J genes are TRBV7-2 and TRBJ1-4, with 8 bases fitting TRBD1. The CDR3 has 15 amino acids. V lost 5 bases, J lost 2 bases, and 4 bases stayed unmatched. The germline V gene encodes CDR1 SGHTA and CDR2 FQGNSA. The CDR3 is CASSRRQGTNEKLFF. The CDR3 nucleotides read TGTGCCAGCAGCCGACGACAGGGGACTAATGAAAAACTGTTTTTT.

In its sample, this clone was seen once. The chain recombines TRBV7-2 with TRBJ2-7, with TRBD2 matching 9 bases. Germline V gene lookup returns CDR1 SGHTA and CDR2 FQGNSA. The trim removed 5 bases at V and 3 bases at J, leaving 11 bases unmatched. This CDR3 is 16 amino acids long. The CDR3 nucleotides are TGTGCCAGCAGCCAAGCGGGACTAGCAGCCGTCTACGAGCAGTACTTC. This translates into CASSQAGLAAVYEQYF.